Listed below are T cell receptor beta chains from one sample, sequenced in a study of CD8 T cells in ankylosing spondylitis. TCRdb re-derived calls from the 5' RACE reads in MiXCR, one entry per CDR3 protein. Of 390,000 or so distinct CDR3 sequences in the sample, more than 20% were seen once. The sample consisted of blood, either unsorted or a sorted T cell fraction (not recorded which). These receptors all come from a male donor with ankylosing spondylitis. CDR3s include the opening cysteine and the closing phenylalanine or tryptophan. A D gene is named only where the DNA matches it firmly. Rows give clone size only sometimes, using once, few, many, or a class for an expanded clone.

d_call	clone_size	v_call	j_call	cdr3_aa	cdr3_nt
.	.	TRBV4-2	TRBJ2-7	CASSQAQASYEQYF	TGTGCCAGCAGCCAAGCACAGGCAAGCTACGAGCAGTACTTC
.	.	TRBV20-1	TRBJ2-1	CSAKYNEQFF	TGCAGTGCCAAGTACAATGAGCAGTTCTTC
.	few	TRBV7-9	TRBJ2-2	CASSLKGNTGELFF	TGTGCCAGCAGCTTAAAAGGGAACACCGGGGAGCTGTTTTTT
TRBD2	.	TRBV20-1	TRBJ2-7	CSARGFETSGRSYEQYF	TGCAGTGCTAGAGGTTTTGAGACTAGCGGGAGGTCGTACGAGCAGTACTTC
TRBD2	few	TRBV28	TRBJ2-5	CASSLIGSGRKTQYF	TGTGCCAGCAGTTTAATAGGGAGCGGGAGGAAGACCCAGTACTTC
.	few	TRBV7-2	TRBJ2-7	CASSFGGYYEQYF	TGTGCCAGCAGCTTTGGCGGATACTACGAGCAGTACTTC
TRBD2	few	TRBV29-1	TRBJ2-1	CSVRASGSGEQFF	TGCAGCGTAAGGGCTAGCGGGAGTGGTGAGCAGTTCTTC
.	few	TRBV11-1	TRBJ2-1	CASSLGQGAREQFF	TGTGCCAGCAGCTTGGGGCAGGGCGCCCGTGAGCAGTTCTTC
TRBD2	few	TRBV28	TRBJ2-1	CASILRAGGVNEQFF	TGTGCCAGCATTCTCCGAGCGGGAGGAGTAAATGAGCAGTTCTTC
.	few	TRBV3-1	TRBJ1-1	CASSQEGRNTEAFF	TGTGCCAGCAGCCAAGAGGGGAGGAACACTGAAGCTTTCTTT
.	.	TRBV3-1	TRBJ2-1	CASSQDYLSYNEQFF	TGTGCCAGCAGCCAAGACTACCTCTCCTACAATGAGCAGTTCTTC
TRBD2	.	TRBV27	TRBJ2-7	CASSFTTGRLAGISYEQYF	TGTGCCAGCAGTTTTACCACCGGCCGACTAGCGGGGATCTCCTACGAGCAGTACTTC
.	many	TRBV15	TRBJ1-1	CATSTRDRLGTEAFF	TGTGCCACCAGCACCCGTGACAGGCTAGGCACTGAAGCTTTCTTT
.	few	TRBV7-6	TRBJ2-7	CASSLDLAGSYEQYF	TGTGCCAGCAGCTTAGACTTGGCGGGCTCCTACGAGCAGTACTTC
TRBD1	few	TRBV29-1	TRBJ1-2	CSVAGTDFYGYTF	TGCAGCGTCGCAGGGACAGACTTTTATGGCTACACCTTC
.	.	TRBV11-3	TRBJ2-3	CASSPGLAVSTDTQYF	TGTGCCAGCAGCCCAGGCCTGGCGGTGAGCACAGATACGCAGTATTTT
.	many	TRBV7-8	TRBJ2-2	CASSLVSGNTGELFF	TGTGCCAGCAGCTTAGTTTCAGGAAACACCGGGGAGCTGTTTTTT
TRBD2	.	TRBV12-3/TRBV12-4	TRBJ2-6	CASRPLLATVLTF	TGTGCCAGCCGCCCCCTACTAGCGACCGTCCTGACTTTC
.	.	TRBV4-3	TRBJ2-3	CASSQVNPYGDTQYF	TGCGCCAGCAGCCAAGTTAACCCGTACGGAGATACGCAGTATTTT
TRBD1	.	TRBV7-9	TRBJ2-3	CASTLPGTGWTDTQYF	TGTGCCAGCACCCTGCCCGGGACAGGGTGGACAGATACGCAGTATTTT
.	.	TRBV15	TRBJ2-2	CATSRDRSLRANTGELFF	TGTGCCACCAGCAGAGATCGATCATTGAGGGCGAACACCGGGGAGCTGTTTTTT
.	many	TRBV7-9	TRBJ1-6	CASSLVSVVSPLHF	TGTGCCAGCAGCTTAGTTTCGGTTGTTTCACCCCTCCACTTT
.	few	TRBV20-1	TRBJ2-1	CSARGLRAYNEQFF	TGCAGTGCTAGGGGTTTGCGCGCCTACAATGAGCAGTTCTTC
.	.	TRBV24-1	TRBJ2-1	CATSDDWGGNEQFF	TGTGCCACCAGTGATGACTGGGGTGGCAATGAGCAGTTCTTC
.	few	TRBV18	TRBJ2-3	CASSHRQTTDTQYF	TGTGCCAGCTCACACCGACAGACCACAGATACGCAGTATTTT
.	few	TRBV29-1	TRBJ2-1	CSAEGRVGNNEQFF	TGCAGCGCCGAGGGCAGGGTTGGGAACAATGAGCAGTTCTTC
.	once	TRBV28	TRBJ2-7	CASSMRTDYEQYF	TGTGCCAGCAGTATGCGGACAGACTACGAGCAGTACTTC
.	.	TRBV9	TRBJ2-5	CASSAGQRPETQYF	TGTGCCAGCAGCGCAGGACAGCGACCGGAGACCCAGTACTTC
.	.	TRBV6-2/TRBV6-3	TRBJ1-5	CASSLLPNQPQHF	TGTGCCAGCAGCCTACTCCCCAATCAGCCCCAGCATTTT
.	.	TRBV5-1	TRBJ1-1	CASSLTGFTDTEAFF	TGCGCCAGCAGCTTGACAGGGTTTACGGACACTGAAGCTTTCTTT
TRBD2	.	TRBV6-1	TRBJ2-5	CASTKRGGIQETQYF	TGTGCCAGCACCAAGCGGGGGGGCATCCAAGAGACCCAGTACTTC
.	many	TRBV9	TRBJ2-6	CASSPAPGANVLTF	TGTGCCAGCAGCCCTGCTCCCGGGGCCAACGTCCTGACTTTC
.	.	TRBV4-2	TRBJ1-6	CASSQEGGPGSSYNSPLHF	TGTGCCAGCAGCCAAGAAGGGGGGCCAGGGAGCTCCTATAATTCACCCCTCCACTTT
.	many	TRBV12-3/TRBV12-4	TRBJ2-7	CASSLAPPYEQYF	TGTGCCAGCAGTTTAGCACCCCCCTACGAGCAGTACTTC
TRBD2	.	TRBV7-2	TRBJ2-3	CASRPGLAVGTDTQYF	TGTGCCAGCAGACCGGGACTAGCGGTCGGCACAGATACGCAGTATTTT
.	.	TRBV20-1	TRBJ2-3	CSAEVSGDRTDTQYF	TGCAGTGCCGAGGTTTCGGGGGATCGCACAGATACGCAGTATTTT
TRBD2	few	TRBV6-1	TRBJ2-3	CASSPWAGDRADTQYF	TGTGCCAGCAGCCCATGGGCGGGAGATCGCGCAGATACGCAGTATTTT
.	.	TRBV12-3/TRBV12-4	TRBJ2-5	CASSSPGRETQYF	TGTGCCAGCAGTTCGCCAGGGAGGGAGACCCAGTACTTC
TRBD2	few	TRBV12-3/TRBV12-4	TRBJ2-2	CASSGTSGRWGELFF	TGTGCCAGCAGCGGGACTAGCGGGAGGTGGGGGGAGCTGTTTTTT
TRBD2	many	TRBV19	TRBJ2-1	CASSIQASGRLNEQFF	TGTGCCAGTAGTATTCAGGCTAGCGGGAGGTTGAATGAGCAGTTCTTC
.	many	TRBV10-3	TRBJ2-7	CAISPGTGGSYEQYF	TGTGCCATCAGTCCCGGAACCGGGGGATCCTACGAGCAGTACTTC
TRBD2	.	TRBV7-7	TRBJ2-2	CASSRTTSRANTGELFF	TGTGCTAGCAGCCGCACGACTAGCAGGGCGAACACCGGGGAGCTGTTTTTT
TRBD1	.	TRBV20-1	TRBJ1-4	CSASTGGNEKLFF	TGCAGTGCTTCGACAGGGGGCAATGAAAAACTGTTTTTT
TRBD2	.	TRBV6-5	TRBJ2-2	CASSFYATSGRADTGELFF	TGTGCCAGCAGTTTCTACGCGACTAGCGGGAGGGCCGACACCGGGGAGCTGTTTTTT
.	once	TRBV28	TRBJ2-7	CASSLIREPYEQYF	TGTGCCAGCAGTTTAATCCGGGAGCCCTACGAGCAGTACTTC
.	few	TRBV11-3	TRBJ1-1	CASSSDENTEAFF	TGTGCCAGCAGCTCCGACGAAAACACTGAAGCTTTCTTT
.	.	TRBV7-6	TRBJ1-3	CASSSTPPTEYSGNTIYF	TGTGCCAGCAGCTCCACCCCCCCGACAGAATACTCTGGAAACACCATATATTTT
TRBD1	few	TRBV7-2	TRBJ2-1	CASSLVGGQGFFNEQFF	TGTGCCAGCAGCTTAGTAGGGGGACAGGGATTTTTCAATGAGCAGTTCTTC
TRBD2	.	TRBV29-1	TRBJ2-7	CSVQTSSSEQYF	TGCAGCGTCCAGACTAGCTCGTCCGAGCAGTACTTC
.	many	TRBV10-3	TRBJ1-1	CAISEFRLSGFPTAEAFF	TGTGCCATCAGTGAGTTTAGACTTTCCGGATTCCCTACCGCTGAAGCTTTCTTT
.	.	TRBV7-2	TRBJ2-2	CASSRWDGNTGELFF	TGTGCCAGCAGCCGGTGGGACGGCAACACCGGGGAGCTGTTTTTT
.	many	TRBV4-2	TRBJ2-1	CASSRQGGTAGYNEQFF	TGTGCCAGCAGCCGCCAAGGCGGGACAGCCGGTTACAATGAGCAGTTCTTC
.	few	TRBV12-3/TRBV12-4	TRBJ2-3	CASSLAGLGTQYF	TGTGCCAGCAGTTTAGCGGGGCTTGGTACGCAGTATTTT
.	once	TRBV20-1	TRBJ2-3	CSASLGTVTDTQYF	TGCAGTGCTAGCCTCGGGACTGTCACAGATACGCAGTATTTT
TRBD1	.	TRBV9	TRBJ2-5	CASSLGQGAFETQYF	TGTGCCAGCAGCCTTGGACAGGGGGCTTTTGAGACCCAGTACTTC
.	few	TRBV12-3/TRBV12-4	TRBJ1-3	CASNLRGTSSGNTIYF	TGTGCCAGCAACTTAAGGGGAACCAGCTCTGGAAACACCATATATTTT
TRBD2	few	TRBV20-1	TRBJ2-5	CSAVGGSILTQYF	TGCAGTGCAGTGGGCGGGAGCATTTTGACCCAGTACTTC
.	.	TRBV9	TRBJ2-1	CASSATYRNEQFF	TGTGCCAGCAGCGCCACCTATCGCAATGAGCAGTTCTTC
.	.	TRBV12-3/TRBV12-4	TRBJ2-4	CASTNPGTKNIQYF	TGTGCCAGCACCAATCCCGGAACCAAAAACATTCAGTACTTC
TRBD2	few	TRBV4-1	TRBJ2-1	CASSQGGKAASGRREQFF	TGCGCCAGCAGCCAAGGGGGCAAGGCGGCTAGCGGGAGAAGGGAGCAGTTCTTC